This entry describes one TCR beta chain. The CDR3 runs 16 residues. Trimming left V 10 bases short and J 5 bases short, with 26 bases between. Germline loops: CDR1 ENHRY, CDR2 SYGVKD. The data stem from a study of CDR3 diversity in severe acne. TCRdb re-analysed the PCR reads in MiXCR, keeping a single row per CDR3 protein. Here the sample spans about 90,000 distinct CDR3 sequences, about half being singletons. The sample taken for sequencing was blood. The clonotype originates from a male donor in good health, serving as a control. The chain joins TRBV10-3 to TRBJ2-5; tentatively, D is TRBD2 (5 bases). CDR3 DNA: TGTGCCAGCAGCCCAAATCCGGACTGGGCTCGGGAGACCCAGTACTTC. Translation gives CASSPNPDWARETQYF.